Given below is one TCR beta chain in context. There is no known antigen for this receptor. Base qualities were left out, and no much larger clone turns up one base away. The cohort comprised some 700 healthy bone marrow donors. At the time of sampling, every cohort member was nominally healthy, though immune exposures that went unrecorded were likely present. The donor was CMV seronegative and was included in the group of about 400 seronegative cohort members. A peripheral blood sample was collected from each donor, and TCR beta sequencing was performed on peripheral blood mononuclear cells. Genomic DNA extraction from the blood cell samples was performed with the Qiagen DNeasy Blood Extraction Kit. The sample belongs to a study of cytomegalovirus exposure and HLA in healthy donors (dated by TCRdb to about 2017). In the study overall: According to an earlier analysis of several hundred of the donors, about 179 million T cells yielded 120 million or so unique TCR beta sequences and approximately 280 Gb of sequence data. Both class I and class II loci were covered by HLA typing, at four-digit resolution. The number of donors typed differed by locus, with about 629-630 for A, B, C, DRB1 and DQB1, roughly 520 for DQA1, 600 to 610 for DPA1, and under 490 for DPB1. A later genetic analysis used genome-wide SNP genotypes for about three fifths of the 666 donors, treating that subset as a discovery cohort. Roughly 5 DR-DQ haplotypes were handled as single units for association and clustering because linkage in the cohort was strong. A later analysis re-examined previously published TCR beta repertoires from over 500 donors and added high-resolution HLA genotyping to investigate patterns of TCR occurrence. The study aimed to test whether signatures of past pathogen exposure could be identified by cataloging public T cell receptors. In the later analysis, no new phenotypic data were used to find candidate immune exposures; instead, reliance was placed on TCR beta sequences and their occurrence across donors. On average, about 240,000 unique TCR beta nucleotide sequences were sequenced per donor among about 400 genotyped donors of the cohort, with 15% to 20% of those sequences being non-productive. Around 320 gigabases of sequencing data and around 87 million unique TCR sequences were included in an early release covering around 650 HLA-typed donors. To predict cytomegalovirus infection status, the study combined high-throughput TCR immunosequencing, statistical association of individual TCRs with disease status, and machine learning. Besides the first cohort of around 670 subjects, a separate validation cohort made up of 120 or so different subjects was used. Of the roughly 410 genotyped donors, 75% to 85% were placed in the genetic ancestry cluster associated with self-reported Caucasian donors. Donor age, sex, ethnicity and CMV serostatus were compiled alongside the repertoire data. Every repertoire in the discovery cohort had been generated on one and the same sequencing platform. The T cell repertoires of 666 subjects were profiled by immunosequencing and related to cytomegalovirus serostatus. In an earlier analysis of more than 550 of the donors, high-throughput TCR beta sequencing was used to judge whether each TCR beta V gene segment behaved as functional or pseudogenic. The paper's findings and limits, for the study overall: When HLA alleles, especially DR and DQ, strongly co-occurred, attributing TCR associations to individual alleles was difficult. Broadly in line with IMGT annotations, most TCR beta V segments showed up in productive rearrangements about 87% or about 30% of the time in an earlier analysis of about 500 of the donors. A cluster of highly shared sequence variants was judged likely to represent a technical artifact of the sequencing pipeline. A later analysis associated some 17,000 TCR beta sequences with specific HLA alleles at a false discovery rate of 0.05. Most TCR sequences were seen in very few donors, while some public TCRs were found in many individuals. Because HLA typing was unavailable for some donors at each locus, only the typed subset was used in association tests. In vitro tests confirmed that a few of the cytomegalovirus-associated TCR beta chains recognize cytomegalovirus antigens. According to a later analysis, parvovirus B19, influenza, CMV and Epstein-Barr virus appeared linked to several top co-occurrence clusters. V-gene and J-gene trimming of TCR beta chains was associated with a missense DCLRE1C variant in a later genetic analysis, and the association was replicated in an independent cohort. The only immune exposure information available for the cohort was CMV serostatus. In a later analysis, most CMV-associated TCR beta chains were found to appear HLA-restricted, with HLA associations seemingly driven largely by CMV exposure. In this cohort, only TCR beta chains were sequenced, and detectable features were limited by the absence of alpha or paired-chain data. In both the original and validation cohorts, the classifier was reported to diagnose cytomegalovirus status with high specificity and sensitivity. Because counts were too low, some 17 rarely observed V segments, including chromosome 9 orphons, were excluded from the earlier analysis of several hundred of the donors. In the study, some 160 TCR beta chains were listed as associated with cytomegalovirus. Some IMGT-functional V segments, including TRBV6-2 and TRBV6-3, could not be told apart with the 87-base-pair reads, so those segments were excluded. Linkage disequilibrium might explain the correlated functional status among segregating V segments, but an unknown experimental factor could not be excluded. According to a later genetic analysis, donors in an Asian-associated ancestry cluster had fewer N-insertions in productive TCRs than the approximately 630-donor mean. The presence/absence analyses assumed that sequencing depth was roughly uniform across donors, and that assumption may not be true. The authors suggested that the approach could potentially be generalized to other disease states and immunological phenotypes. Compared with equally common non-associated chains, HLA-associated TCR beta chains in a later analysis were more clonally expanded and had lower generation probabilities. A further reported finding was that TCR beta sequences accurately predicted the HLA-A and HLA-B alleles for most subjects in the first cohort. In a later analysis, the rate of TCR association differed among HLA loci, with DRB1 alleles having the most associated TCRs and HLA-C alleles having the fewest.

The CDR3 has 16 amino acids, counting the end cysteine and phenylalanine. Left in the record is the CDR3 DNA by itself, 48 bases read in frame from the first base. Trimming takes 2 bases from V and 0 bases from J, and the germline ends sit 11 bases apart. Based on the germline V gene, the CDR1 and CDR2 sequences are SGHRS and YFSETQ. The library was built by means of the immunoSEQ multiplex PCR assay. The multiplex PCR relied on a mix of 60 forward primers for TCR Vbeta segments and 13 reverse primers for TCR Jbeta segments. The CDR3 region of rearranged TCR beta genes was amplified from genomic DNA by a multiplex PCR assay. On the Illumina HiSeq System, the amplified TCR beta libraries were sequenced as 87-base-pair reads. Per the original workflow: A later analysis counted about 76 million unique TCR beta chains across the 650 to 700 repertoires, and some 12 million of these chains were shared by at least two donors. To remove PCR and sequencing errors, raw reads were error-corrected and collapsed into unique sequences using a nearest-neighbor algorithm that merged closely related sequences. Alignment of CDR3 sequences to IMGT reference sequences was used to assign V, D and J gene segments. For a sequence to be retained, at least a six-nucleotide match to both a V gene segment and a J gene segment was required. Rearrangements were called productive when the CDR3 lacked stop codons and stayed in frame with V and J; all others were non-productive. CDR3 was defined according to IMGT convention as the region running from the second conserved V-encoded cysteine to the conserved J-encoded phenylalanine. Sequences without an unambiguous match to a single V gene segment were excluded from the earlier analysis of 450 to 750 of the donors. In an earlier analysis of approximately 560 of the donors, a V segment was called functional when productive rearrangements were above 56.7%, and segregating when the standard deviation between donors exceeded 5%. A statistical classification framework was developed to diagnose cytomegalovirus status using the catalog of TCR beta chain sequences. In a later analysis, V and J genes were assigned by comparing TCR nucleotide sequences against IMGT/GENE-DB human TR gene sequences. In a later analysis, CDR3 sequences and most-parsimonious VDJ recombination scenarios were assigned using the TCRdist pipeline. A later analysis defined each TCR beta chain by its CDR3 amino acid sequence plus V-gene family, and excluded reads lacking a unique V-gene family. To address suspected cross-contamination and a sequencing artifact, a later analysis removed 592 highly shared, low-generation-probability nucleotide sequences. In a later analysis, a clonal expansion index was calculated for each public chain from normalized within-repertoire ranks of inferred template counts. In a later analysis, generation probabilities were computed with a VDJ recombination model fitted to out-of-frame rearrangements, and the resulting probabilities were checked against IGoR. A later analysis scored TCR-TCR, TCR-HLA and TCR-CMV co-occurrence with hypergeometric tests, applying a repertoire-size bias correction to TCR pairs. A later analysis estimated false discovery rates by permuting HLA or CMV assignments 20 times. In a later analysis, co-occurring TCRs were grouped using DBSCAN, and TCRdist sequence similarity was added for clustering within HLA-allele-positive subsets. Repertoires with fewer than 30,000 or more than 120,000 public chains, plus five repertoires with anomalous nucleotide sharing, were excluded from co-occurrence clustering. TCRdb stores this immuneACCESS table with in-frame sequences only. Part of the clones is absent; in the studies checked, under half of the shortfall reflects unresolved V genes, and no reason is known for the rest. V, J and clone size are taken as reported in that table, and D and trimming were inferred from the DNA itself. The sample includes around 130,000 clones, with approximately 65% observed a single time. Under 7.5% of the sample is in the top ten clones.

Sequences were obtained from PBMCs. The TCR sequence derives from a woman between 55 and 75 years old in good health and CMV-seronegative. The chain couples TRBV5-1 to TRBJ2-2; the D gene is unclear. The DNA reads TGCGCCAGCAGCTTTAATCCTGGAGCGAACACCGGGGAGCTGTTTTTT. Translated, this gives CASSFNPGANTGELFF.